This is a list of T cell receptor beta chains from one sample in a study of blood T cell repertoires in COVID-19. Method: immunoSEQ multiplex PCR; TCRdb's copy keeps in-frame clones and lacks some. The sample has a few hundred thousand clones; 84% are singletons. Sequencing was carried out using peripheral blood. These receptors came from a man between 45 and 60 years old with active or convalescent COVID-19. The CDR3 runs from the conserved cysteine through the conserved F or W. The D gene is left open where the match is weak. Not every row has a clone size; where given, it reads once, few, many or a size class.

d_call: TRBD1
j_call: TRBJ2-5
clone_size: once
cdr3_length: 15
v_call: TRBV11-1
cdr3_nt: TGTGCCAGCAGCCAGGACAGGGGGCGAGGTGGGACCCAGTACTTC
cdr3_aa: CASSQDRGRGGTQYF

d_call: .
j_call: TRBJ2-1
clone_size: few
cdr3_length: 14
v_call: TRBV7-2
cdr3_nt: TGTGCCAGCAGCTTAGTGGGAGTGGAGAATGAGCAGTTCTTC
cdr3_aa: CASSLVGVENEQFF

d_call: .
j_call: TRBJ2-1
clone_size: .
cdr3_length: 12
v_call: TRBV6-5
cdr3_nt: TGTGCCAGCAGTCCCCCTTACAATGAGCAGTTCTTC
cdr3_aa: CASSPPYNEQFF

d_call: TRBD2
j_call: TRBJ2-7
clone_size: .
cdr3_length: 13
v_call: TRBV28
cdr3_nt: TGTGCCAGCAGTCATAGCGGGTCCTACGAGCAGTACTTC
cdr3_aa: CASSHSGSYEQYF

d_call: TRBD1
j_call: TRBJ2-1
clone_size: .
cdr3_length: 14
v_call: TRBV11-2
cdr3_nt: TGTGCCAGCAGCTACACAGGGGACGACAATGAGCAGTTCTTC
cdr3_aa: CASSYTGDDNEQFF

d_call: .
j_call: TRBJ2-1
clone_size: .
cdr3_length: 13
v_call: TRBV3-1/TRBV3-2
cdr3_nt: TGTGCCAGCAGCAGCAGGGCGGCCGATGAGCAGTTCTTC
cdr3_aa: CASSSRAADEQFF

d_call: .
j_call: TRBJ1-4
clone_size: .
cdr3_length: 17
v_call: TRBV7-3
cdr3_nt: TGTGCCAGCAGCTCCCCCGTGGGCTGGACAGTGAATGAAAAACTGTTTTTT
cdr3_aa: CASSSPVGWTVNEKLFF

d_call: .
j_call: TRBJ1-4
clone_size: once
cdr3_length: 13
v_call: TRBV18
cdr3_nt: TGTGCCAGCTCACCGGGAGTTGGGGAAAAACTGTTTTTT
cdr3_aa: CASSPGVGEKLFF

d_call: .
j_call: TRBJ1-3
clone_size: .
cdr3_length: 13
v_call: TRBV19
cdr3_nt: TGTGCATCAGGGGCGGAGGCTGGAAACACCATATATTTT
cdr3_aa: CASGAEAGNTIYF

d_call: TRBD1
j_call: TRBJ2-7
clone_size: .
cdr3_length: 17
v_call: TRBV6-2/TRBV6-3
cdr3_nt: TGTGCCAGCAGTTGGAACATCCGGGACAGGGATGTCTACGAGCAGTACTTC
cdr3_aa: CASSWNIRDRDVYEQYF

d_call: .
j_call: TRBJ1-1
clone_size: .
cdr3_length: 15
v_call: TRBV6-2/TRBV6-3
cdr3_nt: TGTGCCAGCAGTTACTCGCTAGGGGCGAACACTGAAGCTTTCTTT
cdr3_aa: CASSYSLGANTEAFF

d_call: .
j_call: TRBJ1-1
clone_size: .
cdr3_length: 14
v_call: TRBV10-2
cdr3_nt: TGCGCCAGCAGGGGTTCGGGGGGGGACACTGAAGCTTTCTTT
cdr3_aa: CASRGSGGDTEAFF

d_call: TRBD2
j_call: TRBJ2-1
clone_size: .
cdr3_length: 18
v_call: TRBV9
cdr3_nt: TGTGCCAGCAGCGTAGAGTCCCTAGCGGGGGGGAGGTACGATGAGCAGTTCTTC
cdr3_aa: CASSVESLAGGRYDEQFF

d_call: .
j_call: TRBJ2-3
clone_size: .
cdr3_length: 15
v_call: TRBV19
cdr3_nt: TGTGCCAGTAGTATCGCTGGGCGGGATACAGATACGCAGTATTTT
cdr3_aa: CASSIAGRDTDTQYF

d_call: .
j_call: TRBJ2-5
clone_size: .
cdr3_length: 13
v_call: TRBV7-2
cdr3_nt: TGTGCCAGCAGCTTAGAACCGGAAGAGACCCAGTACTTC
cdr3_aa: CASSLEPEETQYF

d_call: TRBD1
j_call: TRBJ2-2
clone_size: .
cdr3_length: 16
v_call: TRBV28
cdr3_nt: TGTGCCAGCAGTTTCCCGACAGGGTGGGACACCGGGGAGCTGTTTTTT
cdr3_aa: CASSFPTGWDTGELFF

d_call: .
j_call: TRBJ2-3
clone_size: .
cdr3_length: 17
v_call: TRBV6-2/TRBV6-3
cdr3_nt: TGTGCCAGCAGTTACTCGAGAGCAGGGGAAGAAGGGGATACGCAGTATTTT
cdr3_aa: CASSYSRAGEEGDTQYF

d_call: TRBD2
j_call: TRBJ2-2
clone_size: .
cdr3_length: 15
v_call: TRBV7-8
cdr3_nt: TGTGCCAGCAGCTTATCCGGGGGGGCCCCTGGGGAGCTGTTTTTT
cdr3_aa: CASSLSGGAPGELFF

d_call: TRBD1
j_call: TRBJ2-7
clone_size: once
cdr3_length: 14
v_call: TRBV19
cdr3_nt: TGTGCCAGTAGTATGACGGGACAGACATACGAGCAGTACTTC
cdr3_aa: CASSMTGQTYEQYF

d_call: .
j_call: TRBJ2-1
clone_size: .
cdr3_length: 12
v_call: TRBV4-1
cdr3_nt: TGCGCCAGCAGCCACTCCTGGGGCGAGCAGTTCTTC
cdr3_aa: CASSHSWGEQFF

d_call: .
j_call: TRBJ2-7
clone_size: .
cdr3_length: 15
v_call: TRBV28
cdr3_nt: TGTGCCAGCAGTTTATTGGGAGGCCAATATGGGGAGCAGTACTTC
cdr3_aa: CASSLLGGQYGEQYF

d_call: .
j_call: TRBJ2-4
clone_size: .
cdr3_length: 14
v_call: TRBV6-6
cdr3_nt: TGTGCCAGCAGGACCGGGACAAACAAAAACATTCAGTACTTC
cdr3_aa: CASRTGTNKNIQYF

d_call: .
j_call: TRBJ1-3
clone_size: .
cdr3_length: 14
v_call: TRBV18
cdr3_nt: TGTGCCAGCTCACCAGCAGACACTGGAAACACCATATATTTT
cdr3_aa: CASSPADTGNTIYF

d_call: .
j_call: TRBJ2-3
clone_size: .
cdr3_length: 14
v_call: TRBV11-2
cdr3_nt: TGTGCCAGCACCCGGTACGGGGGCACAGATACGCAGTATTTT
cdr3_aa: CASTRYGGTDTQYF

d_call: .
j_call: TRBJ1-2
clone_size: .
cdr3_length: 14
v_call: TRBV28
cdr3_nt: TGTGCCAGCAGTTTATGGGGGGGGCCCGAGGGCTACACCTTC
cdr3_aa: CASSLWGGPEGYTF

d_call: .
j_call: TRBJ2-6
clone_size: .
cdr3_length: 16
v_call: TRBV5-1
cdr3_nt: TGCGCCAGCAGCTTGGACACAGGGACTGGGGCCAACGTCCTGACTTTC
cdr3_aa: CASSLDTGTGANVLTF

d_call: .
j_call: TRBJ2-5
clone_size: .
cdr3_length: 12
v_call: TRBV6-5
cdr3_nt: TGTGCCAGCAGTCCCAGAGGAGGTGCCCAGTACTTC
cdr3_aa: CASSPRGGAQYF

d_call: TRBD1
j_call: TRBJ2-2
clone_size: few
cdr3_length: 15
v_call: TRBV7-6
cdr3_nt: TGTGCCAGCAGCTTAGGAGGGGGCGGAACCGGGGAGCTGTTTTTT
cdr3_aa: CASSLGGGGTGELFF

d_call: TRBD1
j_call: TRBJ1-2
clone_size: .
cdr3_length: 15
v_call: TRBV2
cdr3_nt: TGTGCCAGCAGTAGCAGGGGGCGTCGCGACTATGGCTACACCTTC
cdr3_aa: CASSSRGRRDYGYTF

d_call: TRBD1
j_call: TRBJ1-2
clone_size: .
cdr3_length: 13
v_call: TRBV28
cdr3_nt: TGTGCCAGCAGGATAGACAGGGCCTATGGCTACACCTTC
cdr3_aa: CASRIDRAYGYTF

d_call: .
j_call: TRBJ2-1
clone_size: .
cdr3_length: 13
v_call: TRBV6-5
cdr3_nt: TGTGCCAGCAGTTACTCTTGGACTTATGAGCAGTTCTTC
cdr3_aa: CASSYSWTYEQFF

d_call: .
j_call: TRBJ2-2
clone_size: .
cdr3_length: 12
v_call: TRBV9
cdr3_nt: TGTGCCAGCAGCCAGAACACCGGGGAGCTGTTTTTT
cdr3_aa: CASSQNTGELFF

d_call: .
j_call: TRBJ1-5
clone_size: few
cdr3_length: 13
v_call: TRBV25-1
cdr3_nt: TGTGCCAGCGCCCGGGGGTCCAATCAGCCCCAGCATTTT
cdr3_aa: CASARGSNQPQHF

d_call: .
j_call: TRBJ2-5
clone_size: .
cdr3_length: 14
v_call: TRBV2
cdr3_nt: TGTGCCAGCTCCCGATCGGGGGTCCAAGAGACCCAGTACTTC
cdr3_aa: CASSRSGVQETQYF

d_call: .
j_call: TRBJ1-2
clone_size: .
cdr3_length: 15
v_call: TRBV4-1
cdr3_nt: TGCGCCAGCAGCCATTCGGGGAGGACTAACTATGGCTACACCTTC
cdr3_aa: CASSHSGRTNYGYTF

d_call: .
j_call: TRBJ1-5
clone_size: few
cdr3_length: 16
v_call: TRBV27
cdr3_nt: TGTGCCAGCAGTCCCCAGGCGGGAGTTAGCAATCAGCCCCAGCATTTT
cdr3_aa: CASSPQAGVSNQPQHF

d_call: TRBD1
j_call: TRBJ1-4
clone_size: .
cdr3_length: 14
v_call: TRBV7-9
cdr3_nt: TGTGCCAGCAGCTCGACAGGGGATGGTGAAAAACTGTTTTTT
cdr3_aa: CASSSTGDGEKLFF

d_call: .
j_call: TRBJ2-1
clone_size: .
cdr3_length: 13
v_call: TRBV6-5
cdr3_nt: TGTGCCAGCCTTACTAGAAACTCCAATGAGCAGTTCTTC
cdr3_aa: CASLTRNSNEQFF

d_call: TRBD2
j_call: TRBJ2-3
clone_size: .
cdr3_length: 15
v_call: TRBV6-5
cdr3_nt: TGTGCCACCAAGGAGGGACTAGCGGGAGCAGATACGCAGTATTTT
cdr3_aa: CATKEGLAGADTQYF

d_call: TRBD1
j_call: TRBJ1-6
clone_size: .
cdr3_length: 15
v_call: TRBV28
cdr3_nt: TGTGCCAGTGGACAGGGGGGCTCCTATAATTCACCCCTCCACTTT
cdr3_aa: CASGQGGSYNSPLHF

d_call: .
j_call: TRBJ1-2
clone_size: once
cdr3_length: 13
v_call: TRBV5-1
cdr3_nt: TGCGCCAGCAGCCTCCACAGGGAGGGTGGCTACACCTTC
cdr3_aa: CASSLHREGGYTF

d_call: TRBD1
j_call: TRBJ1-4
clone_size: .
cdr3_length: 14
v_call: TRBV7-9
cdr3_nt: TGTGCCACCACCAACAGGGGGCGAGTCGAAAAACTGTTTTTT
cdr3_aa: CATTNRGRVEKLFF

d_call: .
j_call: TRBJ2-1
clone_size: .
cdr3_length: 16
v_call: TRBV28
cdr3_nt: TGTGCCAGCAGTCCCACCCCACAGGGTTCCGACAATGAGCAGTTCTTC
cdr3_aa: CASSPTPQGSDNEQFF

d_call: .
j_call: TRBJ2-3
clone_size: .
cdr3_length: 15
v_call: TRBV19
cdr3_nt: TGTGCCAGTAGTTCTCTAGCTGGGGGCCCAGATACGCAGTATTTT
cdr3_aa: CASSSLAGGPDTQYF

d_call: .
j_call: TRBJ1-4
clone_size: .
cdr3_length: 13
v_call: TRBV4-3
cdr3_nt: TGCGCCACCCAGCCCGGGTTTGGTGAAAAACTGTTTTTT
cdr3_aa: CATQPGFGEKLFF

d_call: TRBD1
j_call: TRBJ2-7
clone_size: .
cdr3_length: 14
v_call: TRBV5-1
cdr3_nt: TGCGCCAGCAGCTTGGTTCAGGGGGCCTACGAGCAGTACTTC
cdr3_aa: CASSLVQGAYEQYF

d_call: TRBD1
j_call: TRBJ1-3
clone_size: few
cdr3_length: 15
v_call: TRBV6-5
cdr3_nt: TGTGCCAGCAGTTACTCTAGGGGGCCTGGAAACACCATATATTTT
cdr3_aa: CASSYSRGPGNTIYF

d_call: .
j_call: TRBJ1-3
clone_size: .
cdr3_length: 15
v_call: TRBV24-1
cdr3_nt: TGTGCCACCAGTGATTCTAGGGGGACTGGAAACACCATATATTTT
cdr3_aa: CATSDSRGTGNTIYF

d_call: TRBD2
j_call: TRBJ2-3
clone_size: .
cdr3_length: 16
v_call: TRBV5-1
cdr3_nt: TGCGCCAGCAGCTTGGGGGCGGGGGTGTACACAGATACGCAGTATTTT
cdr3_aa: CASSLGAGVYTDTQYF

d_call: .
j_call: TRBJ1-4
clone_size: .
cdr3_length: 13
v_call: TRBV5-6
cdr3_nt: TGTGCCAGCAGCTTTTCCAGGCTTGAAAAACTGTTTTTT
cdr3_aa: CASSFSRLEKLFF

d_call: TRBD1
j_call: TRBJ1-5
clone_size: .
cdr3_length: 14
v_call: TRBV19
cdr3_nt: TGTGCCAGTAGTAAGGACAGGGGATATCAGCCCCAGCATTTT
cdr3_aa: CASSKDRGYQPQHF

d_call: .
j_call: TRBJ1-6
clone_size: .
cdr3_length: 15
v_call: TRBV28
cdr3_nt: TGTGCCAGCAGTTCCGGGACACAATTTTATTCACCCCTCCACTTT
cdr3_aa: CASSSGTQFYSPLHF

d_call: .
j_call: TRBJ1-1
clone_size: .
cdr3_length: 15
v_call: TRBV6-1
cdr3_nt: TGTGCCAGCAGTGAAGGGGTGGGGCGGATCACTGAAGCTTTCTTT
cdr3_aa: CASSEGVGRITEAFF

d_call: TRBD2
j_call: TRBJ2-1
clone_size: .
cdr3_length: 16
v_call: TRBV15
cdr3_nt: TGTGCCACCAGCAGAGGCCTAGCGGGAGGACCCAATGAGCAGTTCTTC
cdr3_aa: CATSRGLAGGPNEQFF

d_call: .
j_call: TRBJ2-2
clone_size: .
cdr3_length: 15
v_call: TRBV10-3
cdr3_nt: TGTGCCATCAGTGACTGGAGAACGAACACCGGGGAGCTGTTTTTT
cdr3_aa: CAISDWRTNTGELFF

d_call: .
j_call: TRBJ2-1
clone_size: .
cdr3_length: 14
v_call: TRBV6-4
cdr3_nt: TGTGCCAGCAGTGTAGGGAGCTCCTACAATGAGCAGTTCTTC
cdr3_aa: CASSVGSSYNEQFF

d_call: TRBD1
j_call: TRBJ1-1
clone_size: .
cdr3_length: 15
v_call: TRBV5-4
cdr3_nt: TGTGCCAGCAGCCTCCGACAGGGCGGGAACACTGAAGCTTTCTTT
cdr3_aa: CASSLRQGGNTEAFF